The subject of this entry is one T cell receptor beta chain. Its antigen is not known. Some clones are missing from TCRdb's copy, which holds only in-frame ones; the method was immunoSEQ multiplex PCR. The sample carries tens of thousands of clones, 85% to 95% recorded once. The data belong to a study of siplizumab effects on memory and regulatory T cells. Study observations and caveats: The authors did not confirm suppressive function in proliferating Tregs from siplizumab cultures. Apparently more diverse than memory cells, naive T cells also seemed major alloresponse contributors. Siplizumab, the agent tested, significantly reduced alloreactive sequences traceable to unstimulated CD4+ memory cells. Of the proliferating CD4+ or CD8+ clones, roughly 75-97% lacked a naive or memory phenotype that could be assigned.

Germline lookup yields CDR1 LNHDA and CDR2 SQIVND (reference sequence). V trimming: 3 bases; J trimming: 4 bases; junction bases outside the gene matches: 6. CDR3 length: 15 residues. The origin of this receptor is a human donor in good health. Sequencing used CD8+ T cells sorted from blood. The J gene is TRBJ2-5, the V gene TRBV19, with 9 positions matching TRBD1. CDR3 bases: TGTGCCAGTAGTATTACAGGGGGCTGGTCAGAGACCCAGTACTTC. It translates to CASSITGGWSETQYF.